This record looks at one TCR beta chain sequence and its context. CDR1 and CDR2 (germline): SGHRS, YFSETQ. The CDR3 has 16 residues. V was trimmed by 3 bases and J by 2 bases, leaving 18 bases between them. These data come from a study of control samples from healthy donors and cancer patients. Generated by immunoSEQ multiplex PCR, the TCRdb table keeps only in-frame clones and is missing some. The table shows over 150,000 clones, with roughly 93% occurring only once. The TCR originated in a man younger than 35 in good health. Sequenced input: blood. The rearrangement joins TRBV5-1 to TRBJ2-7, with a possible D match to TRBD1 (6 bases). The CDR3 DNA sequence: TGCGCCAGCAGCTCTCAGGGGCCTACCACGGCCTACGAGCAGTACTTC. It codes for CASSSQGPTTAYEQYF.